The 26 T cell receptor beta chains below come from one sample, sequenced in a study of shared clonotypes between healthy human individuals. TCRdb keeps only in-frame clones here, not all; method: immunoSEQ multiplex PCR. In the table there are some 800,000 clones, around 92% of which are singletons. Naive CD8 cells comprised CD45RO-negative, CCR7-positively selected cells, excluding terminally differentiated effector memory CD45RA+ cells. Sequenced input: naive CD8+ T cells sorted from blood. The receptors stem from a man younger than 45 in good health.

CDR3 loop: CASSLTSPADTQYF. CDR3 coding DNA: TGTGCCAGCAGCCTGACTAGCCCGGCAGATACGCAGTATTTT. J is TRBJ2-3 and V is TRBV14; 7 positions agree with TRBD2. V dropped 4 bases and J dropped 4; count of bases not matched to a gene: 5. The V gene's germline CDR1 is SGHDN and CDR2 FVKESK. The CDR3 covers 14 residues.

The CDR3 nucleotides are TGTGCCAGCAGTTTTGGAATATACCAAGAGACCCAGTACTTC. It codes for CASSFGIYQETQYF. This chain links TRBV27 with TRBJ2-5; D not certain. CDR1 is MNHEY and CDR2 is SMNVEV in the germline V gene (reference sequence). V was trimmed by 3 bases and J by 0 bases, leaving 8 bases between them. The CDR3 contains 14 residues.

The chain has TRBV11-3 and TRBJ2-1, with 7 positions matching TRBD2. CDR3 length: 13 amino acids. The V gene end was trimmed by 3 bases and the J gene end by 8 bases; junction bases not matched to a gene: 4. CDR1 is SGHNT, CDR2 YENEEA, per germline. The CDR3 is CASSLGLKDEQFF. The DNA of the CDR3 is TGTGCCAGCAGCTTGGGACTAAAGGATGAGCAGTTCTTC.

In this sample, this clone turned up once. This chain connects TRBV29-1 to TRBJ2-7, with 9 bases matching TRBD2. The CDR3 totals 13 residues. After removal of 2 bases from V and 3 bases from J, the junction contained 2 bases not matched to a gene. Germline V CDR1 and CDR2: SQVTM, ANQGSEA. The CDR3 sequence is CSVERLADYEQYF. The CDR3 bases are TGCAGCGTTGAAAGACTAGCGGACTACGAGCAGTACTTC.

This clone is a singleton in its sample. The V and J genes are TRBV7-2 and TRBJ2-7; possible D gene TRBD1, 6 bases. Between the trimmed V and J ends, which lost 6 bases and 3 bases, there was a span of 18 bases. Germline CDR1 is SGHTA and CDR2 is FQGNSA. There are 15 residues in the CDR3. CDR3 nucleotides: TGTGCCAGCAGGCTGAAGGGGGAGAGGTACTACGAGCAGTACTTC. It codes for CASRLKGERYYEQYF.

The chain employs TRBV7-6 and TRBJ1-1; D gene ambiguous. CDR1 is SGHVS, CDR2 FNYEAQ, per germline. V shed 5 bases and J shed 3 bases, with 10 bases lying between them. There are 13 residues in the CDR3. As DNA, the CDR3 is TGTGCCAGCAGCACTGAAACGGACACTGAAGCTTTCTTT. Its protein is CASSTETDTEAFF.

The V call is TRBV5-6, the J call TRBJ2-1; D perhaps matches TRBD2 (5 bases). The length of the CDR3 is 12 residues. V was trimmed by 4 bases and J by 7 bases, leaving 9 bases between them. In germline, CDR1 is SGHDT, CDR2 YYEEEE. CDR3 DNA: TGTGCCAGCAGCCCGCGGGTTAATGAGCAGTTCTTC. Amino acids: CASSPRVNEQFF.

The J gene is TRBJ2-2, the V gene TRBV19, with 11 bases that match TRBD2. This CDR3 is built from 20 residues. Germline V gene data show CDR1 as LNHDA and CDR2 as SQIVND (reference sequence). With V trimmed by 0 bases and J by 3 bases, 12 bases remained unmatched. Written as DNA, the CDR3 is TGTGCCAGTAGTATAGATCCTCTGTTACTAGCGGGAGTATACACCGGGGAGCTGTTTTTT. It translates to CASSIDPLLLAGVYTGELFF.

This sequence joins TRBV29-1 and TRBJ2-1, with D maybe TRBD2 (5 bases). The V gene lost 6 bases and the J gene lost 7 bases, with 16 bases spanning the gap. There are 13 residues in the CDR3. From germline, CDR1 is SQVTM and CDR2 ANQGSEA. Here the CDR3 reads CSVLFETKNEQFF. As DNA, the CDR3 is TGCAGCGTGCTTTTTGAGACTAAAAATGAGCAGTTCTTC.

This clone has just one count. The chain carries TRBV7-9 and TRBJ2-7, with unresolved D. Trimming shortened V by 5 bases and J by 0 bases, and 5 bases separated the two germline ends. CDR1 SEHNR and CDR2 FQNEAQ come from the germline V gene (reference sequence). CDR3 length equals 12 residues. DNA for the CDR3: TGTGCCAGCAGCCAGCACTCCTACGAGCAGTACTTC. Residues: CASSQHSYEQYF.

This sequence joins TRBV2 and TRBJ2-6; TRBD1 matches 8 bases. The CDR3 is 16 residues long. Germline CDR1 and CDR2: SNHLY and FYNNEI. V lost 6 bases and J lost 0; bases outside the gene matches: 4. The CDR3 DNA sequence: TGTGCCAGCAGATGGACAGGGAACTCTGGGGCCAACGTCCTGACTTTC. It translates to CASRWTGNSGANVLTF.

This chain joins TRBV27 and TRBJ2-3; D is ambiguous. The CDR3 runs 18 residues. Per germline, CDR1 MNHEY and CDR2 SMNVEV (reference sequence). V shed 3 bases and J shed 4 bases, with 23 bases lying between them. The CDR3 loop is CASSFLGVNDPVADTQYF. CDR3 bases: TGTGCCAGCAGTTTTCTGGGCGTCAACGACCCGGTCGCAGATACGCAGTATTTT.

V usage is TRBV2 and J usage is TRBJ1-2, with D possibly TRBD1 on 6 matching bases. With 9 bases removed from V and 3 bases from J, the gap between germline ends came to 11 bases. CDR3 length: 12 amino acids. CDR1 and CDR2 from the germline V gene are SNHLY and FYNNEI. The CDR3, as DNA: TGTGCCAGTGTCGGGACATACTATGGCTACACCTTC. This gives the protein CASVGTYYGYTF.

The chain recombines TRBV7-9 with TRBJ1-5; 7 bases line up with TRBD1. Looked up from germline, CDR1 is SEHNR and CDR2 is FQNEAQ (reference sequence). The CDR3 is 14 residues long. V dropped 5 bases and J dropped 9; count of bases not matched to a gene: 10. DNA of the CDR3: TGTGCCAGCAGCCCCTCGACAGGGATCCGGCCCCAGCATTTT. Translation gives CASSPSTGIRPQHF.

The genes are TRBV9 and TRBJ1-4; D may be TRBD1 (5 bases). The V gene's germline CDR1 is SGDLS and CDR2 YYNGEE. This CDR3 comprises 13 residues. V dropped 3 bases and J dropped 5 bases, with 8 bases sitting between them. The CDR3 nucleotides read TGTGCCAGCAGCGGACAGTTAAATGAAAAACTGTTTTTT. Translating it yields CASSGQLNEKLFF.

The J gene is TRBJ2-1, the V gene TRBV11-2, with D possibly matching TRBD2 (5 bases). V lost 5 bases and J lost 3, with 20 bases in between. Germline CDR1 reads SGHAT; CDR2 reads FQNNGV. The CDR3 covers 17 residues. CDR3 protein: CASSQTFGSLIYNEQFF. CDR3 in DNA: TGTGCCAGCAGCCAGACCTTTGGGAGCTTAATCTACAATGAGCAGTTCTTC.

Here the CDR3 DNA reads TGTGCCGTCAGTGGACTAGCGGGTAGCCTCTCCTACAATGAGCAGTTCTTC. Protein sequence: CAVSGLAGSLSYNEQFF. The rearrangement uses TRBV28 and TRBJ2-1; 11 nucleotides match TRBD2. In germline, CDR1 is MDHEN, CDR2 SYDVKM. J lost 0 bases, V lost 11 bases, and 12 bases had no gene match. The CDR3 has 17 residues.

The chain's CDR3 is CASSYIGSLNTGELFF. CDR3 DNA: TGTGCCAGCAGTTATATTGGTAGCTTGAACACCGGGGAGCTGTTTTTT. V gene TRBV6-5 combines with J gene TRBJ2-2; D is uncertain. The CDR3 length is 16 residues. The ends were cut back, 3 bases at V and 1 base at J, with 12 bases in the middle. The germline gives CDR1 MNHEY, CDR2 SVGAGI.

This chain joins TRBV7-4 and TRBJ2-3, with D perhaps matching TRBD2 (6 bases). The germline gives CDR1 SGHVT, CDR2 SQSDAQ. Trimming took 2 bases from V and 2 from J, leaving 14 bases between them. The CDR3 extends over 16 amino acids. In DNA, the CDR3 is TGTGCCAGCAGCTTAAATAGGGACTTCGACACAGATACGCAGTATTTT. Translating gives CASSLNRDFDTDTQYF.

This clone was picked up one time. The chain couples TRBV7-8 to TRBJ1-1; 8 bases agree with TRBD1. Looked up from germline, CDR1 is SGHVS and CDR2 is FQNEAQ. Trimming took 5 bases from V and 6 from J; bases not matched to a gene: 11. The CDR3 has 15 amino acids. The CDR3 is CASSERTGLGAEAFF. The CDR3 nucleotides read TGTGCCAGCAGCGAACGGACAGGGTTAGGGGCTGAAGCTTTCTTT. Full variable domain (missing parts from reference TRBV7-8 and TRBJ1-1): GAGVSQSPRYKVAKRGQDVALRCDPISGHVSLFWYQQALGQGPEFLTYFQNEAQLDKSGLPSDRFFAERPEGSVSTLKIQRTQQEDSAVYLCASSERTGLGAEAFFGQGTRLTVV.

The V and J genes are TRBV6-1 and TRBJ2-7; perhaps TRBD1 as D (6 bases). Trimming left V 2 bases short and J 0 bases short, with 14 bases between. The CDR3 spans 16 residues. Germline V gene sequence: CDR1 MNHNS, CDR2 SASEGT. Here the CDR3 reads CASSEPSGQFSYEQYF. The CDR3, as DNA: TGTGCCAGCAGTGAACCTTCCGGACAGTTCTCCTACGAGCAGTACTTC.

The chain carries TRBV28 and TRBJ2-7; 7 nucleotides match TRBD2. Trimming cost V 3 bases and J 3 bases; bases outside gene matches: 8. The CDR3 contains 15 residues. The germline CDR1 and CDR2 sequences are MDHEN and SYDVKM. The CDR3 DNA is TGTGCCAGCAGTTTCCCCCGGGACTATCTCTACGAGCAGTACTTC. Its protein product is CASSFPRDYLYEQYF.

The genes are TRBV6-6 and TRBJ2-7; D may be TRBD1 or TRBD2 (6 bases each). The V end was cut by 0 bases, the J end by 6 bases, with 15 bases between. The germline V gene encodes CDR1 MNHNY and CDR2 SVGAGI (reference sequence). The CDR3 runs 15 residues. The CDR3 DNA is TGTGCCAGCAGTTACTCATGGGGGGCTGGGGGCGAGCAGTACTTC. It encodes CASSYSWGAGGEQYF.

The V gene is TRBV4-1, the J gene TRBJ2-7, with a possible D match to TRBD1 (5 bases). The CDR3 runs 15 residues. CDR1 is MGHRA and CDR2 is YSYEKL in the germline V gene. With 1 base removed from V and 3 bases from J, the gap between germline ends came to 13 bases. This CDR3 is CASSQVETDIYEQYF. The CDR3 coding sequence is TGCGCCAGCAGCCAAGTTGAGACAGATATCTACGAGCAGTACTTC.

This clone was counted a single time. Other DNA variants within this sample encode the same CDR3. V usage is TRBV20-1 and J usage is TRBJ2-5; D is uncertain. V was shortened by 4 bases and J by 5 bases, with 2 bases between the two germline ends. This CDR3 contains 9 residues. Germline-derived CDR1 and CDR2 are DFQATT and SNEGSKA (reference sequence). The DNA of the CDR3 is TGCAGTGCTACGGAGACCCAGTACTTC. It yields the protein CSATETQYF.

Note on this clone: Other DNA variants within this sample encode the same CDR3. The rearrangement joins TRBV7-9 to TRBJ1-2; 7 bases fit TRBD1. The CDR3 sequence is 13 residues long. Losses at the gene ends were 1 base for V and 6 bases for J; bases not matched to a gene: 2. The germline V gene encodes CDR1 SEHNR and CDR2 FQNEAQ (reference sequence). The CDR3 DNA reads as TGTGCCAGCAGCTTAGACAGGGGCGATGGCTACACCTTC. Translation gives CASSLDRGDGYTF.